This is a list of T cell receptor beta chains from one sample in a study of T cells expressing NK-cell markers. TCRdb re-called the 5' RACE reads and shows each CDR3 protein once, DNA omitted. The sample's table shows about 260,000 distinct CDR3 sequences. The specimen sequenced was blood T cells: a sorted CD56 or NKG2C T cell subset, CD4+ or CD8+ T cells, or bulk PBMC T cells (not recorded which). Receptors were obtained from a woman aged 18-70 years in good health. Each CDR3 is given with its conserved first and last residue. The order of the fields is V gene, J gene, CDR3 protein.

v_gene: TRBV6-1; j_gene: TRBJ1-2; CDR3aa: CASSTRTGVNYGYTF
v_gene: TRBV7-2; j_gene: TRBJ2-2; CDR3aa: CASSLEGLGTGELFF
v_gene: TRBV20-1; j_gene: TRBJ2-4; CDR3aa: CSARSGAKNIQYF
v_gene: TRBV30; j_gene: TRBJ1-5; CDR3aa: CAWGQGKGNQPQHF
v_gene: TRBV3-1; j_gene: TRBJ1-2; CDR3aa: CASNRQGTGYSF
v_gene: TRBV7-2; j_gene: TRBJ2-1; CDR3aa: CASSFRGARYNEQFF
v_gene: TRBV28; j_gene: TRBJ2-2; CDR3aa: CASRILTGELFF
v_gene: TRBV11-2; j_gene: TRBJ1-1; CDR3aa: CASVIGRLNTEAFF
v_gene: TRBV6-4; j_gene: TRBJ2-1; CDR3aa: CASSGSGTREQFF
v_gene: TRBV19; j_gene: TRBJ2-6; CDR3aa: CASSKYAPVSGANVLTF
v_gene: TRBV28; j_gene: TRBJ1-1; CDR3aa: CASRAGRWNTEAFF
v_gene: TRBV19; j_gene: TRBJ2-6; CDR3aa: CASSQRQGRRANVLTF
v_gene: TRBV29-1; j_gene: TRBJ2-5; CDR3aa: CSVGQGPILKETQYF
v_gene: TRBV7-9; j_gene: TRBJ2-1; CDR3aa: CASSRDISSYNEQFF
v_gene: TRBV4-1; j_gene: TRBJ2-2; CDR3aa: CASSQIGEVTGELFF
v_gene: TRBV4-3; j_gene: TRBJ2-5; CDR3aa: CASSQAWDQETQYF
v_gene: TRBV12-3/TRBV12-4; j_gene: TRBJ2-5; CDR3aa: CASSPPEGPRETQYF
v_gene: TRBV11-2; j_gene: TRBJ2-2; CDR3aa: CASSLETGANTGELFF
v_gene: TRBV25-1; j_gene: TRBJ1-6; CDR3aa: CASGISSYNSPLHF
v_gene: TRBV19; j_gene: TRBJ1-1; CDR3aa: CASSITGANTEAFF
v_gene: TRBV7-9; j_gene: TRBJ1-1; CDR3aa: CASSPPDFRRGVEAFF
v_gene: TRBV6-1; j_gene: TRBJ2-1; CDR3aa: CASRKGRGPYNEQFF
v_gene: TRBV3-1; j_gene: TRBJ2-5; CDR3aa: CATSAGGETQYF
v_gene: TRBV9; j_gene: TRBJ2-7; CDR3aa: CASSVGTGRGSYEQYF
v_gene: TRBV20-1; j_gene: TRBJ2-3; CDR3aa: CSAPPPGLAGGDTQYF
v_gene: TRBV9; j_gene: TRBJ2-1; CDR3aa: CASSVVGGVEQFF
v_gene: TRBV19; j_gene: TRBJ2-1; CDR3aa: CASRALGWNEQFF
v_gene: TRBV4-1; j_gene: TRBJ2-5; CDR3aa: CASSPGPTYQETQYF
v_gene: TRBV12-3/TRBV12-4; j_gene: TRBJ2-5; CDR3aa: CASRRVWGTQYF
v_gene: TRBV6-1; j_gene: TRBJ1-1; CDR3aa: CASQRTRGPDTEAFF
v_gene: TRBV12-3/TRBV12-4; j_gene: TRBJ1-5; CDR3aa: CASSFGQSSQPQHF
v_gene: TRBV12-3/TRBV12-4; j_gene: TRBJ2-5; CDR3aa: CASSLSSGSSHF
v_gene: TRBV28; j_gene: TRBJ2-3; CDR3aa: CASRPNGGRADTQYF
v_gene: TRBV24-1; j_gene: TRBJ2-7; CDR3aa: CATSDSSGWYEQYF
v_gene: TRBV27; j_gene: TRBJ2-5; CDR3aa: CASSSPGLAGGLRETQYF
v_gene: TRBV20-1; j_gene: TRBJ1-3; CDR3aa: CSAGGPGTGGNTIYF
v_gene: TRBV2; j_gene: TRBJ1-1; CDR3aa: CASSGWGANTEAFF
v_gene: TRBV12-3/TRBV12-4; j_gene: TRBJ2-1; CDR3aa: CASRIRQGAYNEQFF
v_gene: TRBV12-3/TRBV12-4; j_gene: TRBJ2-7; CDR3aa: CASSFVAVSSYEQYF
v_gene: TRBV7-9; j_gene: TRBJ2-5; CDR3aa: CASSLGAGGVETQYF
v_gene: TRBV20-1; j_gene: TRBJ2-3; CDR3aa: CSAPGTSTDTQYF
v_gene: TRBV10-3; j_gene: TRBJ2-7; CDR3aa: CAISESTSYEQYF
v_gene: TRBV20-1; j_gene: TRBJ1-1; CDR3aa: CSARRDWGGNTEAFF
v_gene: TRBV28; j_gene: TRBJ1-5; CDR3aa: CASRSSNQPQHF
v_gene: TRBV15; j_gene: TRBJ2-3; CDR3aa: CATSRPRGGTDTQYF
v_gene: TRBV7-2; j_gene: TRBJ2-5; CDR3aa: CASSLGGGTQYF
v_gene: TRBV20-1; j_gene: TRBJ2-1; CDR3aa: CSAPPRAHNEQFF
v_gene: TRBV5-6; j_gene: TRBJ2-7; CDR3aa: CASSPRGGLAGGEQYF
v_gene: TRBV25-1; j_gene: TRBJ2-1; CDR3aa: CASSQAGPTLNEQFF
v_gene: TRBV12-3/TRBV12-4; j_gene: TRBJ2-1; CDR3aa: CASSTYTEQFF
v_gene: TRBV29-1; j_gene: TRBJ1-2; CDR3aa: CSGTGSSSSNYGYTF
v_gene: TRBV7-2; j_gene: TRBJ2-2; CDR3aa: CASSPRTSGGARELFF
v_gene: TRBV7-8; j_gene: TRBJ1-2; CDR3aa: CASSLGTVNYGYTF
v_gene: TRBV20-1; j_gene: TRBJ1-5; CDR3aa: CSARGTDNQPQHF
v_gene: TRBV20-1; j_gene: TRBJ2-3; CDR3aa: CSANPIDRGRTDTQYF
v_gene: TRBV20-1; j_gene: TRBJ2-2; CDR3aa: CSALRRLSTGELFF
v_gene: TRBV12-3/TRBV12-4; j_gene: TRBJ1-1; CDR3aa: CASSFGGVSRAEAFF